This T cell receptor (beta chain) was identified in a study of cytomegalovirus exposure and HLA in healthy donors. Study-level findings and limits: Confirmation in vitro established that a few CMV-associated chains were specific for CMV antigens. CMV serostatus was the only immune exposure information that was available.

Healthy bone marrow donors made up the donor group. Germline V gene data show CDR1 as PRHDT and CDR2 as FYEKMQ (reference sequence). Trimming removed 6 bases at V and 4 bases at J, with 13 bases between. The CDR3 is 14 amino acids. Comments on this clone: Its specificity is not known.

Vbeta (60) and Jbeta (13) primers were used in the PCR. Only in-frame clones appear in the TCRdb table, and some are missing; sequencing was by immunoSEQ multiplex PCR. The table lists over 200,000 clones, over 65% of them singletons. This sequence originates from a human donor in good health. Sequencing used PBMCs. The chain links TRBV13 to TRBJ1-3; weak D call: TRBD1 (6 bases). The DNA of the CDR3 is TGTGCCAGCAGAGGGCTACAGGGAGGAAACACCATATATTTT. It specifies CASRGLQGGNTIYF.